Presented here are 26 T cell receptor beta chains from one specimen sequenced in a study of blood T cell repertoires in COVID-19. TCRdb's copy holds only in-frame clones and misses some; the assay was immunoSEQ multiplex PCR. The data show under 200,000 clones, approximately 88% seen once. Sequenced sample: PBMCs or T cells enriched from blood (not recorded which). These receptors were taken from a woman between 55 and 75 years old who had recovered from COVID-19.

The chain has TRBV5-4 and TRBJ2-3, with D maybe TRBD2 (5 bases). The germline V gene has CDR1 SGHNT and CDR2 YYREEE (reference sequence). The CDR3 is made up of 13 amino acids. V was cut by 5 bases and J by 6 bases, with 13 bases left in between. CDR3 nucleotides: TGTGCCAGCAGTACTAAGAGGAGGGATACGCAGTATTTT. This encodes CASSTKRRDTQYF.

J is TRBJ2-3 and V is TRBV20-1; 7 nucleotides agree with TRBD2. Trimming removed 3 bases from V and 0 bases from J; junction bases left unmatched: 12. This CDR3 has 17 residues. CDR1 is DFQATT and CDR2 is SNEGSKA in the germline V gene (reference sequence). The CDR3 loop is CSASVAQLAQSTDTQYF. Written as DNA, the CDR3 is TGCAGTGCTAGTGTTGCCCAACTAGCGCAAAGCACAGATACGCAGTATTTT.

Only a few counts were recorded for this clone. The rearrangement joins TRBV5-4 to TRBJ2-7; D is undetermined. The CDR3 length is 12 residues. In germline, CDR1 is SGHNT, CDR2 YYREEE (reference sequence). V was shortened by 0 bases and J by 6 bases, with 7 bases between the two germline ends. The CDR3 region is CASSLDGREQYF. CDR3 DNA sequence: TGTGCCAGCAGCTTGGATGGGCGCGAGCAGTACTTC.

V gene TRBV27 combines with J gene TRBJ2-6, with TRBD2 as a possible D gene (6 bases). Per germline, CDR1 MNHEY and CDR2 SMNVEV (reference sequence). V shed 10 bases and J shed 0 bases, with 16 bases lying between them. The CDR3 length is 16 residues. Here the CDR3 reads CATKSGVISGANVLTF. CDR3 sequence (DNA): TGTGCCACCAAGTCGGGGGTAATCTCTGGGGCCAACGTCCTGACTTTC. The full variable domain, rest sourced from reference TRBV27 and TRBJ2-6, is EAQVTQNPRYLITVTGKKLTVTCSQNMNHEYMSWYRQDPGLGLRQIYYSMNVEVTDKGDVPEGYKVSRKEKRNFPLILESPSPNQTSLYFCATKSGVISGANVLTFGAGSRLTVL.

This chain connects TRBV19 to TRBJ1-5; D gene ambiguous. V lost 3 bases and J 3 bases, leaving 12 bases between the germline ends. The CDR3 length is 15 residues. Germline CDR1 is LNHDA and CDR2 is SQIVND (reference sequence). The CDR3: CASSMSGVANQPQHF. The CDR3 nucleotides read TGTGCCAGTAGTATGAGTGGAGTGGCCAATCAGCCCCAGCATTTT.

J is TRBJ2-2 and V is TRBV12-3 or TRBV12-4, with D uncertain. V was trimmed by 5 bases and J by 6 bases, leaving 7 bases between them. The CDR3 runs 12 residues. CDR3 protein: CASSPGPGELFF. The CDR3 bases are TGTGCCAGCAGTCCCGGTCCCGGGGAGCTGTTTTTT.

In regard to this clone: At one end, the junction sequence differs from germline, possibly due to a read error. The chain uses TRBV5-1 and TRBJ1-5; no firm D call. Germline CDR1 and CDR2: SGHRS and YFSETQ. This CDR3 region has 15 residues. DNA of the CDR3: TGCGCCAGCAGCTTGGAACCCAGTGGAGATCAACCCCAGCATTTT. It translates to CASSLEPSGDQPQHF.

The genes are TRBV7-9 and TRBJ1-2; 10 nucleotides align to TRBD1. The junction had 11 bases not matched to a gene; V was cut back by 6 bases and J by 4 bases. CDR1 and CDR2 from the germline V gene are SEHNR and FQNEAQ (reference sequence). This CDR3 contains 16 residues. Here the CDR3 reads CASRPGTGVQPYGYTF. In DNA form, the CDR3 reads TGTGCCAGCAGACCCGGGACAGGGGTACAACCCTATGGCTACACCTTC.

V gene TRBV9 combines with J gene TRBJ2-7; no reliable D call. Trimming stripped 0 bases from V and 2 bases from J, with 9 bases between. The CDR3 sequence is 14 residues long. From germline, CDR1 is SGDLS and CDR2 YYNGEE. The CDR3 reads CASSVGIQAYEQYF. CDR3 DNA: TGTGCCAGCAGCGTAGGTATTCAGGCCTACGAGCAGTACTTC.

This chain uses TRBV6-4 with TRBJ1-1; a weak D match, TRBD1 (5 bases). The CDR3 is made up of 15 amino acids. Trimming took 4 bases from V and 0 from J, leaving 12 bases between them. Germline V gives CDR1 MRHNA, CDR2 SNTAGT. Here the CDR3 DNA reads TGTGCCAGCAGTGTTCAGGCAGGGCTGAACACTGAAGCTTTCTTT. Its translation is CASSVQAGLNTEAFF.

This clone appeared a few times. The chain employs TRBV7-8 and TRBJ1-1, with D perhaps TRBD1 (6 bases). V gave up 3 bases and J gave up 0 bases, with 17 bases separating them. This CDR3 contains 17 residues. In germline, CDR1 is SGHVS, CDR2 FQNEAQ. CDR3 bases: TGTGCCAGCAGCTTGGGCGGGGGGGCCTCGATGAACACTGAAGCTTTCTTT. It yields the protein CASSLGGGASMNTEAFF.

In the case of this clone: The same CDR3 is also encoded by other DNA sequences in this sample. The V gene is TRBV7-3, the J gene TRBJ1-1, with 9 bases that match TRBD1. The V and J ends lost 4 bases and 1 base, in that order; junction bases with no gene match: 1. CDR3 size: 14 residues. Looked up from germline, CDR1 is SGHTA and CDR2 is FQGTGA. CDR3 DNA sequence: TGTGCCAGCAGCTCGACAGGGGGGAACACTGAAGCTTTCTTT. The encoded protein is CASSSTGGNTEAFF.

The rearrangement uses TRBV4-1 and TRBJ2-3; a possible D gene is TRBD1 (5 bases). Germline CDR1 reads MGHRA; CDR2 reads YSYEKL. The CDR3 is made up of 16 amino acids. Trimming cost V 0 bases and J 4 bases, with 14 bases left between them. The CDR3 region is CASSQDGASSADTQYF. In DNA, the CDR3 is TGCGCCAGCAGCCAAGATGGGGCGAGTTCAGCAGATACGCAGTATTTT.

The CDR3 sequence is CASRASEAYNEQFF. The CDR3 DNA sequence: TGCGCCAGCAGGGCTAGCGAAGCCTACAATGAGCAGTTCTTC. V usage is TRBV5-1 and J usage is TRBJ2-1, with a possible D match to TRBD2 (6 bases). This CDR3 contains 14 residues. The germline CDR1 and CDR2 sequences are SGHRS and YFSETQ. V was shortened by 5 bases and J by 2 bases, with 11 bases between the two germline ends.

The rearrangement links TRBV4-1 to TRBJ1-6, with TRBD1 identical over 11 bases. Germline V gives CDR1 MGHRA, CDR2 YSYEKL. The CDR3 runs 20 residues. Trimming took 4 bases from V and 0 from J; bases not matched to a gene: 11. The CDR3 sequence is CASSPQGDRGSSSYNSPLHF. CDR3 bases: TGCGCCAGCAGCCCACAGGGGGACAGGGGGTCTAGCTCCTATAATTCACCCCTCCACTTT.

This sequence joins TRBV18 and TRBJ1-2; 10 nucleotides match TRBD1. V shed 2 bases, J shed 10 bases, and the junction held 1 base outside the gene matches. Germline lookup yields CDR1 KGHSH and CDR2 LQKENI. This CDR3 contains 12 residues. Here the CDR3 DNA reads TGTGCCAGCTCACCAGACAGGGGGCACTACACCTTC. Its translation is CASSPDRGHYTF.

The rearrangement uses TRBV9 and TRBJ2-7, with D maybe TRBD1 (6 bases). The CDR3 has 15 residues. Deletions cut 4 bases from V and 0 bases from J, with 14 bases between. Germline assignment: CDR1 SGDLS and CDR2 YYNGEE. The CDR3 region is CASSRTDRSSYEQYF. CDR3 in DNA: TGTGCCAGCAGCCGCACCGACAGGTCCTCCTACGAGCAGTACTTC.

The chain has TRBV7-9 and TRBJ1-1, with D possibly being TRBD1 (5 bases). The ends were cut back, 7 bases at V and 0 bases at J, with 15 bases in the middle. Per the germline V gene, CDR1 is SEHNR and CDR2 is FQNEAQ (reference sequence). The CDR3 is 15 residues long. The CDR3 reads CASTRATGLNTEAFF. The CDR3 DNA is TGTGCCAGCACCCGAGCCACAGGTTTGAACACTGAAGCTTTCTTT.

The rearrangement uses TRBV7-8 and TRBJ1-3; D gene uncertain. CDR1 is SGHVS, CDR2 FQNEAQ, per germline. This CDR3 comprises 14 residues. V lost 5 bases and J 2 bases, leaving 10 bases between the germline ends. The CDR3 loop reads CASSPQRAGNTIYF. CDR3 nucleotide sequence: TGTGCCAGCAGCCCCCAACGGGCTGGAAACACCATATATTTT.

V and J are TRBV15 and TRBJ2-3; D is ambiguous. The CDR3 sequence is 14 residues long. With 5 bases removed from V and 0 bases from J, the gap between germline ends came to 9 bases. The germline gives CDR1 LNHNV, CDR2 YYDKDF (reference sequence). CDR3 in amino acids: CATSGSLSTDTQYF. The CDR3 bases are TGTGCCACCAGCGGTAGCCTTAGCACAGATACGCAGTATTTT.

V gene TRBV7-2 combines with J gene TRBJ2-6; weak D call: TRBD1 (6 bases). Germline values: CDR1 SGHTA, CDR2 FQGNSA. This CDR3 contains 18 residues. Deletions cut 0 bases from V and 0 bases from J, with 12 bases between. The CDR3 region is CASSLAGGDYSGANVLTF. The CDR3 DNA reads TGTGCCAGCAGCTTAGCTGGGGGCGACTACTCTGGGGCCAACGTCCTGACTTTC.

This clone occurred a few times. V and J are TRBV27 and TRBJ2-1, with 10 bases lining up with TRBD2. In germline, CDR1 is MNHEY, CDR2 SMNVEV (reference sequence). The CDR3 covers 16 residues. The V and J ends lost 5 bases and 0 bases, in that order; junction bases with no gene match: 4. For the CDR3, the DNA is TGTGCCAGCAGTACACTAGCGGGGAGCTCCTACAATGAGCAGTTCTTC. The encoded protein is CASSTLAGSSYNEQFF.

This chain connects TRBV29-1 to TRBJ2-5; perhaps TRBD2 as D (5 bases). The CDR3 sequence is 12 residues long. The germline V gene encodes CDR1 SQVTM and CDR2 ANQGSEA. V lost 4 bases and J lost 1, with 7 bases in between. The CDR3 nucleotides read TGCAGCGTTGTACGGGGCCAAGAGACCCAGTACTTC. Translated: CSVVRGQETQYF.

This chain connects TRBV11-2 to TRBJ2-7; 7 positions agree with TRBD1. The CDR3 length is 14 residues. The V gene's germline CDR1 is SGHAT and CDR2 FQNNGV. J was trimmed by 5 bases and V by 0 bases; bases with no gene match: 4. CDR3 sequence: CASSLDRGSHEQYF. The CDR3 bases are TGTGCCAGCAGCTTAGACAGGGGGTCCCACGAGCAGTACTTC.

The V gene is TRBV5-5, the J gene TRBJ1-2, with D possibly TRBD1 on 6 matching bases. CDR3 size: 14 residues. CDR1 is SGHKS and CDR2 is YYEKEE in the germline V gene (reference sequence). With 4 bases removed from V and 4 bases from J, the gap between germline ends came to 14 bases. The CDR3 region has the DNA TGTGCCAGCAGCCCGCAGGGGACTACCTATGGCTACACCTTC. This gives the protein CASSPQGTTYGYTF.

The chain uses TRBV21-1 and TRBJ1-5; the table's D gene call, TRBD1, was not cross checked with the DNA. TRBV21-1 has pseudogene status. CDR3 size: 16 residues. The CDR3 sequence: CASSNSLDRADQPQHF. The CDR3 DNA reads TGTGCCAGCAGCAACTCCTTGGACAGGGCCGATCAGCCCCAGCATTTT.